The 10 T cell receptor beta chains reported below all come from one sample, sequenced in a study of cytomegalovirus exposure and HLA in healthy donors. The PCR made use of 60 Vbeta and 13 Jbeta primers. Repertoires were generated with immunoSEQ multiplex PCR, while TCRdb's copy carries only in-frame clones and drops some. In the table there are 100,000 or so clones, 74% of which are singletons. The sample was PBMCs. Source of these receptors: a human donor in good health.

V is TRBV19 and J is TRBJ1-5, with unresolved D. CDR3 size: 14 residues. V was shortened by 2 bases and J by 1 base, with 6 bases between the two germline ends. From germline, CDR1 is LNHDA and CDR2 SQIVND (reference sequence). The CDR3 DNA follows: TGTGCCAGTAGTATACACGGGAGCAATCAGCCCCAGCATTTT. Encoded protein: CASSIHGSNQPQHF.

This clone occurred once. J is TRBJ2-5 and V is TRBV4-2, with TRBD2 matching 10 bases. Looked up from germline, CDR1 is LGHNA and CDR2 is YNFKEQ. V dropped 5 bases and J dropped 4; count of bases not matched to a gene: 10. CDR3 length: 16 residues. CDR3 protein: CASSFRAGGPGETQYF. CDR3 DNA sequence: TGTGCCAGCAGCTTCCGAGCGGGGGGGCCGGGAGAGACCCAGTACTTC.

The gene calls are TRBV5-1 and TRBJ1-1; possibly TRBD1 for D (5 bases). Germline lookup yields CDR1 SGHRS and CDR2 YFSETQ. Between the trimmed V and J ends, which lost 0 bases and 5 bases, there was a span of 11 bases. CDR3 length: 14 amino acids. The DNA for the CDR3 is TGCGCCAGCAGCTTGGATGGGGGAGGAACTGAAGCTTTCTTT. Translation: CASSLDGGGTEAFF.

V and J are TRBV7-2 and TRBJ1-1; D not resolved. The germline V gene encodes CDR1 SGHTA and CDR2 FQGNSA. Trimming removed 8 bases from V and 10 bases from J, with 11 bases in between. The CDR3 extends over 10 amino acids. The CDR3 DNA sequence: TGTGCCAGCGGGCACCTACGAGCTTTCTTT. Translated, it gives CASGHLRAFF.

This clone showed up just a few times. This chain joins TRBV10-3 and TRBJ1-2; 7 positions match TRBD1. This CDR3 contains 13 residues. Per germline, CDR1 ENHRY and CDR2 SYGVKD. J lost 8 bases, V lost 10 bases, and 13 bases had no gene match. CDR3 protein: CATRDSPEPGYTF. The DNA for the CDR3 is TGTGCCACGAGGGACAGCCCGGAACCAGGCTACACCTTC.

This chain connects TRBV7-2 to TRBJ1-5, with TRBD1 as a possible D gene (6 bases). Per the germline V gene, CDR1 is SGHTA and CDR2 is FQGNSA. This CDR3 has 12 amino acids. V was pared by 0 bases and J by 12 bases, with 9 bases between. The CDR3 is CASSLAPGVQHF. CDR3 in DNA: TGTGCCAGCAGCTTAGCCCCAGGGGTCCAGCATTTT.

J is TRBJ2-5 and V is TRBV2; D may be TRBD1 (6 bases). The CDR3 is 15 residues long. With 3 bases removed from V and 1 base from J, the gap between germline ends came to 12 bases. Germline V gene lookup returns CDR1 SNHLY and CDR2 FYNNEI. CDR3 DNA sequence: TGTGCCAGCAGTGATGTCAAGGGGGTCCAAGAGACCCAGTACTTC. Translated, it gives CASSDVKGVQETQYF.

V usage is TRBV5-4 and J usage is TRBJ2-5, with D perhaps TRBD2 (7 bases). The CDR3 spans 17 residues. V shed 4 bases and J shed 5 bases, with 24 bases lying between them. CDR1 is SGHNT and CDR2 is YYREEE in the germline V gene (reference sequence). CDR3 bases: TGTGCCAGCAGCCCCCGGGGAGGGGGGGCGCAAGGGGAGACCCAGTACTTC. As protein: CASSPRGGGAQGETQYF. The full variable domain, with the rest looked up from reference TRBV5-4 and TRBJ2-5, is ETGVTQSPTHLIKTRGQQVTLRCSSQSGHNTVSWYQQALGQGPQFIFQYYREEENGRGNFPPRFSGLQFPNYSSELNVNALELDDSALYLCASSPRGGGAQGETQYFGPGTRLLVL.

The CDR3 DNA reads as TGTGCCAGCGGTCGCGGGGGCCCTCAAGAGACCCAGTACTTC. Encoded protein: CASGRGGPQETQYF. V usage is TRBV6-1 and J usage is TRBJ2-5, with D perhaps matching TRBD2 (7 bases). This CDR3 has 14 residues. CDR1 MNHNS and CDR2 SASEGT come from the germline V gene. The V gene lost 8 bases and the J gene lost 2 bases, with 15 bases spanning the gap.

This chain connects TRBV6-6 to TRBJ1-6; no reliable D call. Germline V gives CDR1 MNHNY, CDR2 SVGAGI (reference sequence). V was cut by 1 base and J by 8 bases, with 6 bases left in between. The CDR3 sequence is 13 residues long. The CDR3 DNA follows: TGTGCCAGCAGTTACTTAGCGGATTCACCCCTCCACTTT. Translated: CASSYLADSPLHF.